The next 14 T cell receptor beta chains were all read from a single sample in a study of cytomegalovirus exposure and HLA in healthy donors. PCR involved 60 Vbeta and 13 Jbeta primers. Some clones are missing from TCRdb's copy, which holds only in-frame ones; the method was immunoSEQ multiplex PCR. This sample contains 30,000 to 40,000 clones. The sample taken for sequencing was PBMCs. The source is a human donor in good health.

V gene TRBV27 combines with J gene TRBJ1-2; perhaps TRBD1 as D (6 bases). CDR3 length: 13 amino acids. V lost 4 bases to trimming and J lost 2 bases, with 8 bases between them. Germline V gene lookup returns CDR1 MNHEY and CDR2 SMNVEV (reference sequence). The chain's CDR3 is CASSWGRNYGYTF. Written as DNA, the CDR3 is TGTGCCAGCAGTTGGGGGCGAAACTATGGCTACACCTTC.

The chain recombines TRBV18 with TRBJ2-5, with 11 bases identical to TRBD1. CDR3 length: 13 amino acids. After removal of 3 bases from V and 11 bases from J, the junction contained 5 bases not matched to a gene. CDR1 KGHSH and CDR2 LQKENI come from the germline V gene. This chain's CDR3 is CASSPGQGGEQYF. The CDR3 DNA reads as TGTGCCAGCTCACCGGGACAGGGGGGGGAGCAGTACTTC.

This chain joins TRBV28 and TRBJ1-6; D gene ambiguous. CDR3 length: 14 residues. The germline V and J ends were trimmed by 4 bases and 7 bases, with 11 bases remaining between them. Germline V lookup: CDR1 MDHEN, CDR2 SYDVKM. The CDR3 coding sequence is TGTGCCAGCAGTTCCCCAGGAGGAAATTCACCCCTCCACTTT. It is translated as CASSSPGGNSPLHF.

The chain is built from TRBV5-5 and TRBJ2-7, with 9 bases matching TRBD2. The CDR3 loop spans 15 amino acids. Per germline, CDR1 SGHKS and CDR2 YYEKEE (reference sequence). The junction had 9 bases not matched to a gene; V was cut back by 2 bases and J by 6 bases. CDR3: CASSFVAGGPGEQYF. CDR3 in DNA: TGTGCCAGCAGCTTTGTCGCGGGGGGGCCAGGCGAGCAGTACTTC.

This chain joins TRBV6-5 and TRBJ1-1; 8 bases line up with TRBD1. The germline V gene encodes CDR1 MNHEY and CDR2 SVGAGI. Germline trimming cut 6 bases from V and 3 bases from J; bases unmatched to any gene: 6. The CDR3 length is 14 residues. The CDR3 DNA is TGTGCCAGCAGGGAGACAGGGGCGGACACTGAAGCTTTCTTT. Translation gives CASRETGADTEAFF.

This clone is medium-sized by frequency. The sample carries other DNA sequences with the same CDR3. This chain uses TRBV6-5 with TRBJ1-2; D ambiguous. The CDR3 consists of 14 residues. Germline V gene lookup returns CDR1 MNHEY and CDR2 SVGAGI. The V and J ends lost 4 bases and 1 base respectively, with 10 bases between them. CDR3: CASSSPGGNYGYTF. DNA of the CDR3: TGTGCCAGCAGTTCTCCGGGAGGTAACTATGGCTACACCTTC.

The V call is TRBV5-6, the J call TRBJ2-4; 7 bases align to TRBD2. CDR1 SGHDT and CDR2 YYEEEE come from the germline V gene. With 5 bases clipped from V and 7 bases from J, the junction kept 9 bases outside the gene matches. This CDR3 has 14 residues. DNA for the CDR3: TGTGCCAGCAGGTATTGGGGGGGGTCGAACATTCAGTACTTC. Translation gives CASRYWGGSNIQYF. The full variable domain, rest sourced from reference TRBV5-6 and TRBJ2-4, is DAGVTQSPTHLIKTRGQQVTLRCSPKSGHDTVSWYQQALGQGPQFIFQYYEEEERQRGNFPDRFSGHQFPNYSSELNVNALLLGDSALYLCASRYWGGSNIQYFGAGTRLSVL.

The V call is TRBV9, the J call TRBJ1-1, with a weak D call TRBD1 (5 bases). CDR3 size: 18 residues. Between the trimmed V and J ends, which lost 4 bases and 3 bases, there was a span of 25 bases. CDR1 is SGDLS, CDR2 YYNGEE, per germline. CDR3 in DNA: TGTGCCAGCAGCCGAACCCTATACGGGGGGGAAGAGGACACTGAAGCTTTCTTT. This encodes CASSRTLYGGEEDTEAFF. Filled out from reference TRBV9 and TRBJ1-1, the complete variable domain reads DSGVTQTPKHLITATGQRVTLRCSPRSGDLSVYWYQQSLDQGLQFLIQYYNGEERAKGNILERFSAQQFPDLHSELNLSSLELGDSALYFCASSRTLYGGEEDTEAFFGQGTRLTVV.

The genes are TRBV29-1 and TRBJ1-2, with TRBD1 matching over 7 bases. Germline V gives CDR1 SQVTM, CDR2 ANQGSEA. The junction had 2 bases not matched to a gene; V was cut back by 3 bases and J by 4 bases. This CDR3 contains 12 residues. For the CDR3, the DNA is TGCAGCGTTGACACAGGGGCCTATGGCTACACCTTC. Residues: CSVDTGAYGYTF.

This chain uses TRBV6-1 with TRBJ2-7; 9 nucleotides match TRBD2. With V trimmed by 1 base and J by 7 bases, 8 bases remained unmatched. The germline CDR1 and CDR2 sequences are MNHNS and SASEGT. The CDR3 has 15 amino acids. The CDR3 reads CASSEVSQRGDEQYF. The CDR3, as DNA: TGTGCCAGCAGTGAAGTCTCCCAGCGGGGGGATGAGCAGTACTTC.

The chain has TRBV7-8 and TRBJ2-5, with 8 bases fitting TRBD1. The germline CDR1 and CDR2 sequences are SGHVS and FQNEAQ. The V segment lost 6 bases and the J segment 4 bases; nucleotides outside the gene matches: 4. The length of the CDR3 is 13 residues. CDR3 nucleotides: TGTGCCAGCAGGACAGGGGTAGCAGAGACCCAGTACTTC. This gives the protein CASRTGVAETQYF. Full variable domain (outside the CDR3, taken from reference TRBV7-8 and TRBJ2-5): GAGVSQSPRYKVAKRGQDVALRCDPISGHVSLFWYQQALGQGPEFLTYFQNEAQLDKSGLPSDRFFAERPEGSVSTLKIQRTQQEDSAVYLCASRTGVAETQYFGPGTRLLVL.

The chain recombines TRBV28 with TRBJ1-1; no definite D call. There are 13 residues in the CDR3. V gave up 3 bases and J gave up 3 bases, with 8 bases separating them. CDR1 MDHEN and CDR2 SYDVKM come from the germline V gene. The CDR3 DNA reads TGTGCCAGCAGTTTCGCGGTGGACACTGAAGCTTTCTTT. Translation gives CASSFAVDTEAFF. The whole variable domain, filled in from reference TRBV28 and TRBJ1-1, reads DVKVTQSSRYLVKRTGEKVFLECVQDMDHENMFWYRQDPGLGLRLIYFSYDVKMKEKGDIPEGYSVSREKKERFSLILESASTNQTSMYLCASSFAVDTEAFFGQGTRLTVV.

The V call is TRBV10-2, the J call TRBJ1-1; no firm D call. CDR1 is WSHSY, CDR2 SAAADI, per germline. Trimming stripped 3 bases from V and 1 base from J, with 12 bases between. The CDR3 is made up of 15 amino acids. CDR3 nucleotide sequence: TGCGCCAGCAGTGATAGTATAGTGAGGAACACTGAAGCTTTCTTT. This gives the protein CASSDSIVRNTEAFF.

The chain uses TRBV5-1 and TRBJ2-3, with D hard to call. The germline V gene encodes CDR1 SGHRS and CDR2 YFSETQ. The CDR3 contains 12 residues. Trimming pared 7 bases from V and 4 bases from J, leaving 10 bases between. CDR3 in amino acids: CASSEASDTQYF. The CDR3 region has the DNA TGCGCCAGCTCCGAGGCCTCAGATACGCAGTATTTT.